Following are 20 T cell receptor beta chains from one sample sequenced in a study of cytomegalovirus exposure and HLA in healthy donors. The table came from immunoSEQ multiplex PCR; TCRdb's copy has only in-frame clones and leaves some out. The repertoire has some 230,000 clones, just over 90% of them found once; the top ten carry 1.1%. Specimen: PBMCs. All receptors derive from a woman in her late teens or twenties in good health and CMV-seronegative.

The CDR3: CASSLLGRGLSGELFF. The CDR3 nucleotides are TGTGCCAGCAGCTTACTAGGCAGGGGGTTATCCGGGGAGCTGTTTTTT. The V and J genes are TRBV7-3 and TRBJ2-2; 7 bases fit TRBD1. Per the germline V gene, CDR1 is SGHTA and CDR2 is FQGTGA. V shed 2 bases and J 6 bases; nucleotides not matched to a gene: 9. The CDR3 length is 16 residues.

V and J are TRBV19 and TRBJ2-7; 9 bases are a match to TRBD2. Germline V lookup: CDR1 LNHDA, CDR2 SQIVND (reference sequence). CDR3 length: 15 residues. J was trimmed by 4 bases and V by 3 bases; bases with no gene match: 7. CDR3 sequence reads: CASSIGGRALYEQYF. The DNA for the CDR3 is TGTGCCAGTAGTATCGGCGGGAGGGCCTTATACGAGCAGTACTTC.

The J gene is TRBJ1-2, the V gene TRBV2, with no clear D. Trimming cost V 5 bases and J 3 bases, with 4 bases left between them. Germline V gene lookup returns CDR1 SNHLY and CDR2 FYNNEI. This CDR3 has 11 amino acids. CDR3: CASSRDYGYTF. DNA of the CDR3: TGTGCCAGCAGTAGAGACTATGGCTACACCTTC.

This chain joins TRBV7-9 and TRBJ2-7; 11 bases agree with TRBD2. The CDR3 runs to 13 residues. Germline V gene data show CDR1 as SEHNR and CDR2 as FQNEAQ (reference sequence). With V trimmed by 6 bases and J by 6 bases, 4 bases remained unmatched. This chain's CDR3 is CASSLAGGGEQYF. The CDR3 DNA is TGTGCCAGCAGTCTAGCGGGAGGTGGCGAGCAGTACTTC.

The gene calls are TRBV7-9 and TRBJ2-7; TRBD1 is a possible D gene (6 bases). Per germline, CDR1 SEHNR and CDR2 FQNEAQ (reference sequence). This CDR3 spans 13 amino acids. V dropped 4 bases and J dropped 2 bases, with 9 bases sitting between them. The CDR3 spells CASSSRGAYEQYF. The CDR3, as DNA: TGTGCCAGCAGCTCCAGGGGAGCCTACGAGCAGTACTTC.

The V call is TRBV7-8, the J call TRBJ1-5, with D perhaps matching TRBD1 (6 bases). Germline loops: CDR1 SGHVS, CDR2 FQNEAQ. Trimming left V 1 base short and J 5 bases short, with 12 bases between. The CDR3 has 15 residues. CDR3 DNA: TGTGCCAGCAGCTTAGGAGGAGGGGGGGATCAGCCCCAGCATTTT. This sequence encodes CASSLGGGGDQPQHF.

CDR3 in amino acids: CASSRRNRGSEQYF. The CDR3 nucleotides read TGTGCCAGCAGCCGGAGAAATAGGGGTTCCGAGCAGTACTTC. V and J are TRBV13 and TRBJ2-7; D may be TRBD1 (5 bases). Per the germline V gene, CDR1 is PRHDT and CDR2 is FYEKMQ (reference sequence). Trimming cost V 5 bases and J 6 bases, with 17 bases left between them. The CDR3 is 14 residues long.

Regarding this clone: Other DNA sequences from this sample encode an identical CDR3 as well. J is TRBJ2-3 and V is TRBV6-1; 8 positions agree with TRBD2. The trim removed 2 bases at V and 4 bases at J, leaving 2 bases unmatched. Germline CDR1 reads MNHNS; CDR2 reads SASEGT. There are 14 residues in the CDR3. CDR3 sequence reads: CASSETGGADTQYF. Here the CDR3 DNA reads TGTGCCAGCAGTGAAACGGGGGGGGCAGATACGCAGTATTTT.

The CDR3 bases are TGTGCCAGCAGTTTGCGAGCAAACTATGGCTACACCTTC. Its translation is CASSLRANYGYTF. The chain couples TRBV27 to TRBJ1-2; D is unresolved. Per the germline V gene, CDR1 is MNHEY and CDR2 is SMNVEV (reference sequence). The CDR3 has 13 amino acids. V was trimmed by 3 bases and J by 2 bases, leaving 7 bases between them.

This clone is a singleton in its sample. V and J are TRBV5-1 and TRBJ2-2; 8 nucleotides agree with TRBD2. The junction had 7 bases not matched to a gene; V was cut back by 0 bases and J by 0 bases. The CDR3 is made up of 18 amino acids. CDR1 and CDR2 from the germline V gene are SGHRS and YFSETQ. The CDR3 loop is CASSLGISGTPNTGELFF. In nucleotides, the CDR3 is TGCGCCAGCAGCTTGGGAATTAGCGGGACACCGAACACCGGGGAGCTGTTTTTT.

The chain recombines TRBV5-1 with TRBJ2-7, with D tentatively TRBD2 (5 bases). Germline V gene sequence: CDR1 SGHRS, CDR2 YFSETQ. There are 11 residues in the CDR3. V lost 4 bases, J lost 7 bases, and 9 bases lay in between. The CDR3 loop reads CASSATSEQYF. The CDR3 nucleotides read TGCGCCAGCAGCGCCACTAGTGAGCAGTACTTC.

The rearrangement uses TRBV6-1 and TRBJ1-2; D may be TRBD1 (5 bases). With 3 bases removed from V and 7 bases from J, the gap between germline ends came to 12 bases. This CDR3 is built from 13 residues. Germline loops: CDR1 MNHNS, CDR2 SASEGT. CDR3 protein: CASSEVAGSGYTF. DNA of the CDR3: TGTGCCAGCAGTGAGGTGGCAGGGTCTGGCTACACCTTC.

CDR3 protein: CSVYTPRQGGEQYF. The CDR3 nucleotides read TGCAGCGTCTATACCCCCAGACAGGGCGGGGAGCAGTACTTC. The V call is TRBV29-1, the J call TRBJ2-7; 7 bases map to TRBD1. The CDR3 runs 14 residues. Germline CDR1 reads SQVTM; CDR2 reads ANQGSEA. V lost 6 bases and J lost 7; bases outside the gene matches: 15.

The V and J genes are TRBV27 and TRBJ1-2, with 7 bases identical to TRBD1. The CDR3 extends over 15 amino acids. The germline CDR1 and CDR2 sequences are MNHEY and SMNVEV (reference sequence). V was clipped by 3 bases and J by 7 bases; unmatched bases: 11. The CDR3 is CASSLTGRGLLGYTF. The CDR3, as DNA: TGTGCCAGCAGTTTGACAGGGAGAGGGCTTCTTGGCTACACCTTC.

The rearrangement uses TRBV30 and TRBJ2-1; no reliable D call. Trimming pared 0 bases from V and 2 bases from J, leaving 11 bases between. CDR1 GTSNPN and CDR2 SVGIG come from the germline V gene (reference sequence). This CDR3 has 15 residues. The CDR3 spells CAWSVTPGPYNEQFF. Here the CDR3 DNA reads TGTGCCTGGAGTGTAACGCCAGGCCCCTACAATGAGCAGTTCTTC.

The chain joins TRBV6-5 to TRBJ2-1; tentatively, D is TRBD2 (7 bases). The CDR3 length is 14 residues. The germline CDR1 and CDR2 sequences are MNHEY and SVGAGI. The germline V and J ends were trimmed by 6 bases and 10 bases, with 19 bases remaining between them. The chain's CDR3 is CASSLRGGAAEQFF. CDR3 nucleotides: TGTGCCAGCAGCTTGAGGGGGGGGGCCGCAGAGCAGTTCTTC.

The chain couples TRBV29-1 to TRBJ2-2; 9 bases map to TRBD1. The germline V gene has CDR1 SQVTM and CDR2 ANQGSEA. V shed 6 bases and J 4 bases; nucleotides not matched to a gene: 3. CDR3 length equals 13 residues. In DNA form, the CDR3 reads TGCAGCGTGTGGACAGGGGTCACCGGGGAGCTGTTTTTT. This translates into CSVWTGVTGELFF.

This rearrangement joins TRBV15 to TRBJ2-2, with a tentative D call TRBD1 (5 bases). V was pared by 5 bases and J by 3 bases, with 10 bases between. There are 14 residues in the CDR3. CDR1 LNHNV and CDR2 YYDKDF come from the germline V gene (reference sequence). This CDR3 is CATSGLQDTGELFF. DNA of the CDR3: TGTGCCACCAGCGGTTTACAGGACACCGGGGAGCTGTTTTTT.

This clone has just one count. This chain uses TRBV19 with TRBJ2-1; 8 positions agree with TRBD2. The trim removed 3 bases at V and 4 bases at J, leaving 14 bases unmatched. The CDR3 sequence is 18 residues long. Looked up from germline, CDR1 is LNHDA and CDR2 is SQIVND (reference sequence). The CDR3 sequence is CASSISASGRLIYNEQFF. Written as DNA, the CDR3 is TGTGCCAGTAGTATTTCGGCTAGCGGGCGTCTGATATACAATGAGCAGTTCTTC.

The chain's CDR3 is CAWSGRLAGRRYNEQFF. CDR3 nucleotides: TGTGCCTGGAGTGGGAGACTAGCGGGACGGCGATACAATGAGCAGTTCTTC. The V call is TRBV30, the J call TRBJ2-1, with TRBD2 identical over 11 bases. CDR3 length: 17 residues. CDR1 is GTSNPN and CDR2 is SVGIG in the germline V gene (reference sequence). V gave up 1 base and J gave up 4 bases; unmatched junction bases: 9.